Included here is one T cell receptor beta chain sequence, with context. These data come from a study of T cell changes during pregnancy in multiple sclerosis. This CDR3 is 15 amino acids long. CDR1 is SGHDT, CDR2 YYEEEE, per germline. Trimming removed 2 bases from V and 1 base from J, with 10 bases in between. Profiled with immunoSEQ multiplex PCR; TCRdb holds only in-frame clones, not every one. In the table there are about 100,000 clones, around 94% of which are singletons. This sequence originates from a female donor with multiple sclerosis, enrolled in a pregnancy study. The sample consisted of peripheral blood, taken in the second trimester of pregnancy. The chain links TRBV5-6 to TRBJ1-5, with D hard to call. This CDR3 is CASSFGSLSNQPQHF. CDR3 sequence (DNA): TGTGCCAGCAGCTTTGGCAGTTTAAGCAATCAGCCCCAGCATTTT.